This T cell receptor (beta chain) stems from a study of graft-versus-host responses after intestinal transplantation. Looking at the study overall: Every recipient underwent anti-thymocyte globulin induction, then tacrolimus and steroids for two to four years.

Germline loops: CDR1 MNHEY, CDR2 SVGAGI. V lost 6 bases to trimming and J lost 1 base, with 12 bases between them. This CDR3 comprises 14 residues. Sequenced by immunoSEQ multiplex PCR; TCRdb stores in-frame clones only, minus some. Of tens of thousands of clones listed, roughly 80% are singletons. In the case of this clone: Its matching antigen is unknown.

The specimen was unstimulated CD8+ T cells sorted from spleen or lymph node cells, collected before intestinal transplant. The TCR sequence derives from a human donor who received an intestinal transplant. V is TRBV6-5 and J is TRBJ1-1; D gene uncertain. The CDR3 DNA follows: TGTGCCAGCAGCCCCCCAGATTCGAACACTGAAGCTTTCTTT. This gives the protein CASSPPDSNTEAFF.